This T cell receptor (beta chain) was observed in a study of T cell responses to AZD1222 COVID-19 vaccine. Study-wide points: Just a handful of AZD1222 recipients were seropositive at baseline. Repertoires were obtained solely post-peak T cell response. Reports indicate that nearly half of spike-specific TCRs are directed at unmutated variant regions.

Clones were sequenced by immunoSEQ multiplex PCR, and TCRdb holds only the in-frame ones, with some missing. The sample has some 150,000 clones, roughly 88% seen once. Germline CDR1 SGDLS, CDR2 YYNGEE. CDR3 length: 20 residues. Trimming cost V 4 bases and J 1 base; bases outside gene matches: 12. This clone was counted only a few times. What it binds is not known. The sample consisted of peripheral blood, taken on day 0 of MenACWY control vaccination. The TCR comes from an adult in good health. The V gene is TRBV9, the J gene TRBJ2-2, with 14 bases fitting TRBD2. For the CDR3, the DNA is TGTGCCAGCAGCCCGAGACTAGCGGGGGGGCATACAAAGAACACCGGGGAGCTGTTTTTT. Amino acid sequence: CASSPRLAGGHTKNTGELFF.